This TCR beta chain originates from a study of cytomegalovirus exposure and HLA in healthy donors. Notes on the study in general: Follow-up analysis seemed to connect common viral pathogens with several of the most significant clusters identified. The likely explanation for a cluster of highly shared sequence variants was sequencing artifact.

PCR used 60 Vbeta primers and 13 Jbeta primers. In the original workflow: Per a later analysis, the number of unique TCR beta chains was about 80 million, of which about 11 million were shared. Generated by immunoSEQ multiplex PCR, the TCRdb table keeps only in-frame clones and is missing some. V and J calls plus clone size are reproduced from that table; the DNA served to infer D and trimming. This table has over 80,000 clones, around 74% appearing once. About this clone: Antigen specificity is unknown.

This clonotype originated in a female donor in good health and CMV-seropositive. Sequencing was done on a sample of PBMCs.

The CDR3 nucleotides read TGCAGCGTTGAAGGCAGGGCCCGTAACTATGGCTACACCTTC. Translation gives CSVEGRARNYGYTF. This chain joins TRBV29-1 and TRBJ1-2, with D perhaps TRBD1 (5 bases). Trimming removed 1 base at V and 1 base at J, with 10 bases between. The CDR3 extends over 14 amino acids. Germline CDR1 reads SQVTM; CDR2 reads ANQGSEA.